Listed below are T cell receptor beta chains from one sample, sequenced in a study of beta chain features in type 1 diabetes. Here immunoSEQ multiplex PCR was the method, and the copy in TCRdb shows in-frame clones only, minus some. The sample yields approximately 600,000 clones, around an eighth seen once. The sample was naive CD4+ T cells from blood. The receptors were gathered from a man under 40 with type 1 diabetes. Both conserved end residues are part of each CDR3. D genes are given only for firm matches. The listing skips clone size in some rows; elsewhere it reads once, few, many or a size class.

CDR3 protein: CASSGQGQYQPQHF; CDR3 DNA: TGTGCCAGTAGTGGACAGGGGCAGTATCAGCCCCAGCATTTT; V gene: TRBV19; D gene: TRBD1; clone size: few; J gene: TRBJ1-5
CDR3 protein: CASSLLRTGANEKLFF; CDR3 DNA: TGTGCCAGCAGCTTGCTAAGGACAGGGGCTAATGAAAAACTGTTTTTT; V gene: TRBV7-2; D gene: TRBD1; clone size: -; J gene: TRBJ1-4
CDR3 protein: CASSLAQGYEQFF; CDR3 DNA: TGTGCCAGCAGCTTAGCTCAGGGTTATGAGCAGTTCTTC; V gene: TRBV7-2; D gene: -; clone size: -; J gene: TRBJ2-1
CDR3 protein: CASSFGGDMNTEAFF; CDR3 DNA: TGTGCCAGCAGTTTCGGCGGAGACATGAACACTGAAGCTTTCTTT; V gene: TRBV5-4; D gene: -; clone size: -; J gene: TRBJ1-1
CDR3 protein: CASSLQGREGGYTF; CDR3 DNA: TGCGCCAGCAGCTTACAGGGCCGAGAGGGAGGCTACACCTTC; V gene: TRBV5-1; D gene: -; clone size: -; J gene: TRBJ1-2
CDR3 protein: CASSSRTSDEQFF; CDR3 DNA: TGTGCCAGCAGTAGTAGAACTAGCGACGAGCAGTTCTTC; V gene: TRBV28; D gene: TRBD2; clone size: -; J gene: TRBJ2-1
CDR3 protein: CAWSVGRVDIQYF; CDR3 DNA: TGTGCCTGGAGTGTAGGCAGGGTGGACATTCAGTACTTC; V gene: TRBV30; D gene: -; clone size: few; J gene: TRBJ2-4
CDR3 protein: CASSLVSGLQYNEQFF; CDR3 DNA: TGTGCCAGCAGCTTAGTTTCAGGGCTACAATACAATGAGCAGTTCTTC; V gene: TRBV7-2; D gene: -; clone size: -; J gene: TRBJ2-1
CDR3 protein: CASRSHKRAYNEQFF; CDR3 DNA: TGTGCCAGTAGATCACATAAACGGGCCTACAATGAGCAGTTCTTC; V gene: TRBV19; D gene: -; clone size: few; J gene: TRBJ2-1
CDR3 protein: CASSLLGAPNEKLFF; CDR3 DNA: TGTGCCAGCAGCTTACTGGGGGCTCCTAATGAAAAACTGTTTTTT; V gene: TRBV7-2; D gene: -; clone size: -; J gene: TRBJ1-4
CDR3 protein: CSVLLWTDATNEKLFF; CDR3 DNA: TGCAGCGTCCTTTTATGGACGGATGCAACTAATGAAAAACTGTTTTTT; V gene: TRBV29-1; D gene: -; clone size: few; J gene: TRBJ1-4
CDR3 protein: CASSIQAGQGGPGGLHF; CDR3 DNA: TGTGCCAGTAGTATCCAAGCGGGACAGGGAGGACCCGGTGGCCTCCACTTT; V gene: TRBV19; D gene: TRBD1; clone size: few; J gene: TRBJ1-6
CDR3 protein: CASSLGLGGTSPLHF; CDR3 DNA: TGTGCCAGCAGCTTGGGATTAGGGGGTACTTCACCCCTCCACTTT; V gene: TRBV5-4; D gene: -; clone size: few; J gene: TRBJ1-6
CDR3 protein: CATSRDFRERYTGELFF; CDR3 DNA: TGTGCCACCAGCAGAGATTTCAGGGAAAGATACACCGGGGAGCTGTTTTTT; V gene: TRBV15; D gene: -; clone size: few; J gene: TRBJ2-2
CDR3 protein: CSVARGTGNEKLFF; CDR3 DNA: TGCAGCGTTGCTCGCGGGACAGGGAATGAAAAACTGTTTTTT; V gene: TRBV29-1; D gene: TRBD1; clone size: few; J gene: TRBJ1-4
CDR3 protein: CASSYEQGAPNYGYTF; CDR3 DNA: TGTGCCAGCAGTTACGAACAGGGGGCCCCAAACTATGGCTACACCTTC; V gene: TRBV6-6; D gene: TRBD1; clone size: -; J gene: TRBJ1-2
CDR3 protein: CASSLFSQVGHEQFF; CDR3 DNA: TGCGCCAGCAGCTTGTTCTCGCAGGTTGGGCATGAGCAGTTCTTC; V gene: TRBV5-1; D gene: -; clone size: few; J gene: TRBJ2-1
CDR3 protein: CASGTPGQGYGYTF; CDR3 DNA: TGTGCTAGTGGTACACCGGGACAGGGTTATGGCTACACCTTC; V gene: TRBV12-5; D gene: TRBD1; clone size: -; J gene: TRBJ1-2
CDR3 protein: CASSSQGYEQYF; CDR3 DNA: TGTGCCAGCAGCTCACAGGGCTACGAGCAGTACTTC; V gene: TRBV11-2; D gene: -; clone size: few; J gene: TRBJ2-7
CDR3 protein: CSGGLQGQETQYF; CDR3 DNA: TGCAGCGGAGGACTACAGGGCCAAGAGACCCAGTACTTC; V gene: TRBV29-1; D gene: -; clone size: -; J gene: TRBJ2-5
CDR3 protein: CASSVATAEFQETQYF; CDR3 DNA: TGTGCCAGCAGCGTAGCTACGGCAGAGTTTCAAGAGACCCAGTACTTC; V gene: TRBV9; D gene: -; clone size: few; J gene: TRBJ2-5
CDR3 protein: CASSLGQGTNTGELFF; CDR3 DNA: TGTGCCAGCAGTCTCGGACAGGGGACGAACACCGGGGAGCTGTTTTTT; V gene: TRBV2; D gene: TRBD1; clone size: -; J gene: TRBJ2-2
CDR3 protein: CSVGATDNSPLHF; CDR3 DNA: TGCAGCGTTGGGGCGACTGATAATTCACCCCTCCACTTT; V gene: TRBV29-1; D gene: -; clone size: -; J gene: TRBJ1-6
CDR3 protein: CASSLGGGVVSYEQYF; CDR3 DNA: TGTGCCAGCAGCTTGGGTGGGGGCGTCGTCTCCTACGAGCAGTACTTC; V gene: TRBV11-2; D gene: -; clone size: -; J gene: TRBJ2-7
CDR3 protein: CASSEPGRDIQYF; CDR3 DNA: TGTGCCAGCAGTGAGCCAGGACGGGACATTCAGTACTTC; V gene: TRBV6-1; D gene: -; clone size: few; J gene: TRBJ2-4
CDR3 protein: CASRTRMAETQYF; CDR3 DNA: TGTGCCAGCCGGACTAGGATGGCGGAGACCCAGTACTTC; V gene: TRBV2; D gene: TRBD2; clone size: -; J gene: TRBJ2-5
CDR3 protein: CASSQDGTNRREQFF; CDR3 DNA: TGCGCCAGCAGCCAAGACGGGACGAACAGGCGTGAGCAGTTCTTC; V gene: TRBV4-3; D gene: -; clone size: -; J gene: TRBJ2-1
CDR3 protein: CASSSGLAGAQDTQYF; CDR3 DNA: TGTGCCAGCAGCTCAGGACTAGCGGGGGCCCAGGATACGCAGTATTTT; V gene: TRBV7-9; D gene: TRBD2; clone size: few; J gene: TRBJ2-3
CDR3 protein: CASSLEGSGNTIYF; CDR3 DNA: TGTGCCAGCAGCTTAGAAGGGTCTGGAAACACCATATATTTT; V gene: TRBV7-9; D gene: -; clone size: few; J gene: TRBJ1-3
CDR3 protein: CASSPTGDQPQHF; CDR3 DNA: TGTGCCAGCTCACCTACGGGCGATCAGCCCCAGCATTTT; V gene: TRBV18; D gene: -; clone size: few; J gene: TRBJ1-5
CDR3 protein: CATTTGRGETQYF; CDR3 DNA: TGTGCCACGACTACAGGGAGAGGAGAGACCCAGTACTTC; V gene: TRBV6-5; D gene: -; clone size: few; J gene: TRBJ2-5
CDR3 protein: CASSYNPRTNEQFF; CDR3 DNA: TGTGCCAGCAGTTACAACCCCCGGACGAATGAGCAGTTCTTC; V gene: TRBV6-6; D gene: -; clone size: once; J gene: TRBJ2-1
CDR3 protein: CASSAPGGRVDSYEQYF; CDR3 DNA: TGTGCCAGCAGTGCCCCTGGAGGGCGAGTCGACTCCTACGAGCAGTACTTC; V gene: TRBV6-1; D gene: -; clone size: few; J gene: TRBJ2-7
CDR3 protein: CASSPPFRGATGYTF; CDR3 DNA: TGTGCCAGCAGCCCTCCCTTTCGGGGGGCAACTGGCTACACCTTC; V gene: TRBV7-2; D gene: -; clone size: -; J gene: TRBJ1-2